What follows describes a single T cell receptor beta chain. These data belong to a study of blood T cell repertoires in COVID-19. About the research overall: The study drew acute and convalescent COVID-19 samples from the United States, Italy and Spain. Sources were T cells, B-cell-depleted T cells, or PBMCs; the material itself was cDNA or gDNA.

Germline assignment: CDR1 SQVTM and CDR2 ANQGSEA. V lost 7 bases to trimming and J lost 6 bases; unmatched junction nucleotides: 5. The CDR3 has 11 residues. Some clones are missing from TCRdb's copy, which holds only in-frame ones; the method was immunoSEQ multiplex PCR. This sample has roughly 6,600 clones, with about nine tenths found just once. The receptor was isolated from a human donor in a cohort sampled during active COVID-19. The donor label of this sample is uncertain. The sample was peripheral blood. This chain joins TRBV29-1 and TRBJ1-2; 7 bases match TRBD1. CDR3 sequence reads: CSAGTADGYTF. The CDR3, as DNA: TGCAGCGCTGGGACAGCGGATGGCTACACCTTC.